Sequencing of this T cell receptor beta chain was carried out in a study of cytomegalovirus exposure and HLA in healthy donors. PCR involved 60 Vbeta and 13 Jbeta primers. Clones were read by immunoSEQ multiplex PCR, and TCRdb kept only the in-frame ones, dropping some. The ten most abundant clones cover 12% of a sample with fewer than 60,000 clones. Healthy people donating bone marrow made up the donors. General study points: In a later analysis, common viral pathogens appeared linked to several of the most significant clusters.

Per the germline V gene, CDR1 is SQVTM and CDR2 is ANQGSEA. This CDR3 has 16 amino acids. The V and J ends lost 8 bases and 6 bases, in that order; junction bases with no gene match: 15. Concerning this clone itself: Its antigen remains unidentified.

The chain uses TRBV29-1 and TRBJ2-1; the match to TRBD2 covers 11 bases. Sequenced sample: PBMCs. The clonotype was recovered from a woman aged 25-40 years in good health and CMV-seropositive. The CDR3: CSPIRVELAGGNEQFF. The CDR3 DNA sequence: TGCAGCCCCATCCGAGTGGAGCTAGCGGGAGGCAATGAGCAGTTCTTC.